This TCR beta chain is from a study of blood T cells in healthy people across ages. With respect to this clonotype: Antigen unknown.

A second roughly 6 to 11 cycle PCR used barcoded and J-beta primers. Every sample gave at least 2.5 million paired-end reads containing CDR3. TCRdb fed the 5' RACE reads into MiXCR, producing one record per CDR3 protein. The sample has about 1.8 million distinct CDR3 sequences, approximately 50% seen once; the top ten hold around 2.1%. The CDR3 covers 17 residues. Trimming removed 4 bases from V and 1 base from J; junction bases left unmatched: 10. The germline gives CDR1 SGHAT, CDR2 FQNNGV. Study-level results: Diversity figures derived from one million T cells were judged to underestimate the true value.

What was sequenced was blood. The clonotype originates from a woman aged 40 to 49 in good health. J is TRBJ2-3 and V is TRBV11-2; 8 nucleotides match TRBD1. CDR3 region: CASSSRPLGQGTDTQYF. The CDR3 DNA reads as TGTGCCAGCAGCTCCCGACCCTTGGGACAGGGCACAGATACGCAGTATTTT.